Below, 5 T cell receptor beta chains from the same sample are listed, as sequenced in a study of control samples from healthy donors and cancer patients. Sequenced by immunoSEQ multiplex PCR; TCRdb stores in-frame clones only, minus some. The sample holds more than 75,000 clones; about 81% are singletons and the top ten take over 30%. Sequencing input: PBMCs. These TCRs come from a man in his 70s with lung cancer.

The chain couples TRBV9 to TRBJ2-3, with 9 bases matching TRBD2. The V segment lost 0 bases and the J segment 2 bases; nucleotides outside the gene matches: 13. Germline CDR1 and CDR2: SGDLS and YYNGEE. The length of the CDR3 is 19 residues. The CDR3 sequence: CASSVGWASGAPSTDTQYF. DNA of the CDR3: TGTGCCAGCAGCGTAGGTTGGGCTAGCGGGGCCCCCTCCACAGATACGCAGTATTTT. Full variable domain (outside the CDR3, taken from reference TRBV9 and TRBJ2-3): DSGVTQTPKHLITATGQRVTLRCSPRSGDLSVYWYQQSLDQGLQFLIQYYNGEERAKGNILERFSAQQFPDLHSELNLSSLELGDSALYFCASSVGWASGAPSTDTQYFGPGTRLTVL.

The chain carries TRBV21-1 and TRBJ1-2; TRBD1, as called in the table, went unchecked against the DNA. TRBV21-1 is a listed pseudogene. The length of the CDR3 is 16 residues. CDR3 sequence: CASSKEEGRGIYGYTF. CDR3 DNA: TGTGCCAGCAGCAAAGAGGAAGGCAGGGGTATCTATGGCTACACCTTC.

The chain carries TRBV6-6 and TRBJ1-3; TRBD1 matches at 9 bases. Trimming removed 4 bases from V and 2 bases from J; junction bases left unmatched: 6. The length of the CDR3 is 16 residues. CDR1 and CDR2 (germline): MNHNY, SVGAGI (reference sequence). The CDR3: CASSSDRGGAGNTIYF. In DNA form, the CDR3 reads TGTGCCAGCAGTTCCGACAGGGGGGGAGCTGGAAACACCATATATTTT.

The CDR3 nucleotides are TGTGCCAGCAGCAAGCCGGGACTTTACGAGCAGTACTTC. Translating it yields CASSKPGLYEQYF. The rearrangement links TRBV21-1 to TRBJ2-7; the D call TRBD2 from the table was never checked on the DNA. TRBV21-1 is described as a pseudogene. This CDR3 is built from 13 residues.

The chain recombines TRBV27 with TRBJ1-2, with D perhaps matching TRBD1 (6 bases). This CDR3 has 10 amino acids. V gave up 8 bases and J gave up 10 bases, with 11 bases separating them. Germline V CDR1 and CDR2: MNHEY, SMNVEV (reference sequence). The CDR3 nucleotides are TGTGCCAGCGGGGACAAAGACTACACCTTC. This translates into CASGDKDYTF.